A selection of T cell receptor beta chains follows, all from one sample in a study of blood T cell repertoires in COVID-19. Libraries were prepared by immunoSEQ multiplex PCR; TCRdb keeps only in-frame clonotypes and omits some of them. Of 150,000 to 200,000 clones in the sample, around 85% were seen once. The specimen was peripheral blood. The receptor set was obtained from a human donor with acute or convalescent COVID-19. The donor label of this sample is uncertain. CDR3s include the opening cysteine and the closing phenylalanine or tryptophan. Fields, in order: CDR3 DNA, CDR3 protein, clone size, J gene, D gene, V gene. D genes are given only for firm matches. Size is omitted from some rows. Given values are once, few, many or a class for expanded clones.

cdr3_nt: TGTGCCAGCAGCACCAAAGGGGGCACGGATGAAAAACTGTTTTTT
cdr3_aa: CASSTKGGTDEKLFF
clone_size: -
j_call: TRBJ1-4
d_call: TRBD1
v_call: TRBV7-9

cdr3_nt: TGTGCCAGCAGATCCGGGACAGGGGGAGCAGATACGCAGTATTTT
cdr3_aa: CASRSGTGGADTQYF
clone_size: -
j_call: TRBJ2-3
d_call: TRBD1
v_call: TRBV7-2

cdr3_nt: TGTGCCAGCAGACCACGAGGGTGCGGTGAAGCTTTCTTT
cdr3_aa: CASRPRGCGEAFF
clone_size: few
j_call: TRBJ1-1
d_call: -
v_call: TRBV11-3

cdr3_nt: TGTGCCAGCAGCCCAATCGGGAGGGGAGGGTCCAATGAGCAGTTCTTC
cdr3_aa: CASSPIGRGGSNEQFF
clone_size: -
j_call: TRBJ2-1
d_call: TRBD2
v_call: TRBV7-3

cdr3_nt: TGCGCCAGCATCGGAGCGGGGGGGCTGCGTGGTGAGCAGTTCTTC
cdr3_aa: CASIGAGGLRGEQFF
clone_size: few
j_call: TRBJ2-1
d_call: TRBD2
v_call: TRBV5-1

cdr3_nt: TGTGCCAGCAGCCCCAGGACAGGGGAAGGGGGCTACACCTTC
cdr3_aa: CASSPRTGEGGYTF
clone_size: -
j_call: TRBJ1-2
d_call: TRBD1
v_call: TRBV7-3

cdr3_nt: TGTGCCAGCAAATCGGGGGGGGCCTCCTACGAGCAGTACTTC
cdr3_aa: CASKSGGASYEQYF
clone_size: -
j_call: TRBJ2-7
d_call: TRBD2
v_call: TRBV6-6

cdr3_nt: TGTGCCAGCAGTCAGGGAATCGGCACAGATACGCAGTATTTT
cdr3_aa: CASSQGIGTDTQYF
clone_size: -
j_call: TRBJ2-3
d_call: -
v_call: TRBV3-1/TRBV3-2

cdr3_nt: TGTGCCAGCAGCCCCCCGAGTAACACCATATATTTT
cdr3_aa: CASSPPSNTIYF
clone_size: -
j_call: TRBJ1-3
d_call: -
v_call: TRBV7-2

cdr3_nt: TGTGCCAGCAGGGATCTCAGGGGGTCTGGAAACACCATATATTTT
cdr3_aa: CASRDLRGSGNTIYF
clone_size: -
j_call: TRBJ1-3
d_call: TRBD1
v_call: TRBV6-5

cdr3_nt: TGTGCCAGTAGTTTCCGGTTTTCTAGCACAGATACGCAGTATTTT
cdr3_aa: CASSFRFSSTDTQYF
clone_size: few
j_call: TRBJ2-3
d_call: -
v_call: TRBV19

cdr3_nt: TGTGCCAGCAGCGTTGGACAGCCTTTAGGCTATGGCTACACCTTC
cdr3_aa: CASSVGQPLGYGYTF
clone_size: -
j_call: TRBJ1-2
d_call: -
v_call: TRBV9

cdr3_nt: TGTGCCATCCGACTAGCGGAGCAAGAGACCCAGTACTTC
cdr3_aa: CAIRLAEQETQYF
clone_size: -
j_call: TRBJ2-5
d_call: TRBD2
v_call: TRBV2

cdr3_nt: TGTGCCTGGACACGAGGGAACACTGAAGCTTTCTTT
cdr3_aa: CAWTRGNTEAFF
clone_size: -
j_call: TRBJ1-1
d_call: -
v_call: TRBV30

cdr3_nt: TGTGCCAGCTCGTTACAGGGGAAGAACACTGAAGCTTTCTTT
cdr3_aa: CASSLQGKNTEAFF
clone_size: -
j_call: TRBJ1-1
d_call: TRBD1
v_call: TRBV18

cdr3_nt: TGCGCCAGCAGCCAGGGGACAGGGGGCTACGAGCAGTACTTC
cdr3_aa: CASSQGTGGYEQYF
clone_size: -
j_call: TRBJ2-7
d_call: TRBD1
v_call: TRBV5-1

cdr3_nt: TGTGCCAGTAGTAGACTAGCGGGCAAAACCTACGAGCAGTACTTC
cdr3_aa: CASSRLAGKTYEQYF
clone_size: once
j_call: TRBJ2-7
d_call: TRBD2
v_call: TRBV19